The source of this T cell receptor (beta chain) is a study of PD-1 blockade in classical Hodgkin lymphoma. TCRdb's copy holds only in-frame clones and misses some; the assay was immunoSEQ multiplex PCR. The profile shows thousands of clones, 80% to 90% of them singletons. Exposure to brentuximab vedotin varied, and each patient had relapsed following autologous stem cell transplantation. Investigators isolated CD4+ T cells from thawed PBMCs through magnetic negative selection. Trimming shortened V by 1 base and J by 9 bases, and 18 bases separated the two germline ends. The CDR3 is made up of 15 amino acids. Germline V gene sequence: CDR1 SGHAT, CDR2 FQNNGV.

The V and J genes are TRBV11-2 and TRBJ1-1; the D gene is possibly TRBD1 (6 bases). The sequenced sample was CD4+ T cells from blood, obtained at baseline. This receptor was obtained from a human donor with classical Hodgkin lymphoma. The CDR3 loop is CASSLGGLPGQQAFF. The DNA of the CDR3 is TGTGCCAGCAGCTTAGGAGGGTTACCGGGACAACAAGCTTTCTTT.